Detailed here is one T cell receptor beta chain. This entry comes from a study of blood T cell repertoires in COVID-19. Study background: The origin of the acute and convalescent COVID-19 samples was the United States, Italy and Spain. From T cells, B-cell-depleted T cells, or PBMCs came the material, which was cDNA or gDNA.

In the authors' methods: Quantification of nucleated cells was approximated via reference gene primer amplification. TCRdb's table, derived via immunoSEQ multiplex PCR, lists solely in-frame clones and lacks some. D and trimming were read from the DNA, whereas the V and J calls and clone size are those reported in that table. The table records about 210,000 clones, about nine tenths of them present only once. The sequenced material came from peripheral blood. The TCR sequence derives from a man in his 70s with acute or convalescent COVID-19.

The CDR3: CASSQGGQLPYEQYF. In DNA form, the CDR3 reads TGCGCCAGCAGCCAAGGAGGCCAACTTCCCTACGAGCAGTACTTC. The genes are TRBV4-1 and TRBJ2-7, with D hard to call. V was pared by 1 base and J by 2 bases, with 12 bases between. From germline, CDR1 is MGHRA and CDR2 YSYEKL. The CDR3 length is 15 residues.